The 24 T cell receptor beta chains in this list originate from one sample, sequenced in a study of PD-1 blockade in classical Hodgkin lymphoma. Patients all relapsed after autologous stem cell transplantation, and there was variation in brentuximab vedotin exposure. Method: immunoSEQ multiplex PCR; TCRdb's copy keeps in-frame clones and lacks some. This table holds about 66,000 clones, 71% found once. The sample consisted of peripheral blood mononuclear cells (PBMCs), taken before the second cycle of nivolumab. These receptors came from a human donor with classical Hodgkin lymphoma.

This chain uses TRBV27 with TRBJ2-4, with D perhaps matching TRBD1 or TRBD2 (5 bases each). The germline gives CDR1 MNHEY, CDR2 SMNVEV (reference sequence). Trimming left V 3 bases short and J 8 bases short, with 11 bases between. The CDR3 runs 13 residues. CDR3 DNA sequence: TGTGCCAGCAGTTTTTGGGGACGATACATTCAGTACTTC. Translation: CASSFWGRYIQYF.

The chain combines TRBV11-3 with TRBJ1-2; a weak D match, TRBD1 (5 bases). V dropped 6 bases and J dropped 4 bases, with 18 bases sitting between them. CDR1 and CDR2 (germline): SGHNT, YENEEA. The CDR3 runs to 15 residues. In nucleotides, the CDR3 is TGTGCCAGCAGTCAGGGAATGTCGCCGCCCTATGGCTACACCTTC. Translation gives CASSQGMSPPYGYTF.

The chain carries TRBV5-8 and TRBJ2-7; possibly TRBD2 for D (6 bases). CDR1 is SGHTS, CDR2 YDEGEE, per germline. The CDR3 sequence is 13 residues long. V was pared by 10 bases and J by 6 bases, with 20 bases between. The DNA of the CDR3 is TGTGCCCCCGGGGGTAGCGGCGGTACCGAGCAGTACTTC. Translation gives CAPGGSGGTEQYF.

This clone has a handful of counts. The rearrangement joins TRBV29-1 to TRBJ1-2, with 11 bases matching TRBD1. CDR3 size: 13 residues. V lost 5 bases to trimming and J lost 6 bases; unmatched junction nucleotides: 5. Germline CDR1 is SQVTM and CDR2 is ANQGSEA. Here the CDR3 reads CSVSWTGGNGYTF. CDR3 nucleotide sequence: TGCAGCGTTTCCTGGACAGGGGGCAATGGCTACACCTTC.

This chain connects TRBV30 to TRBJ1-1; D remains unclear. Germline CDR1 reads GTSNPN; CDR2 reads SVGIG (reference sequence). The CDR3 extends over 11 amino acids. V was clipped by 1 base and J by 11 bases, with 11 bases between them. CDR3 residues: CAWSAASQAFF. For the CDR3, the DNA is TGTGCCTGGAGTGCGGCTTCACAGGCTTTCTTT. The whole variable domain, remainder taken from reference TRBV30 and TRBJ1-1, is SQTIHQWPATLVQPVGSPLSLECTVEGTSNPNLYWYRQAAGRGLQLLFYSVGIGQISSEVPQNLSASRPQDRQFILSSKKLLLSDSGFYLCAWSAASQAFFGQGTRLTVV.

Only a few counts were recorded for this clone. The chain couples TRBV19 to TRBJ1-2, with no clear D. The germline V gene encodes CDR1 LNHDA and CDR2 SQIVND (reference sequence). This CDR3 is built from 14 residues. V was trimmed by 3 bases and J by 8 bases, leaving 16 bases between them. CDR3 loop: CASSIEGGDGGYTF. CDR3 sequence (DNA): TGTGCCAGTAGTATCGAAGGCGGGGATGGAGGCTACACCTTC.

CDR3 in DNA: TGCAGCGTTGGTCGTTCCCCTGGGGAAAAACTGTTTTTT. It encodes CSVGRSPGEKLFF. The genes are TRBV29-1 and TRBJ1-4, with D uncertain. Trimming pared 4 bases from V and 8 bases from J, leaving 14 bases between. Germline CDR1 and CDR2: SQVTM and ANQGSEA. This CDR3 spans 13 amino acids.

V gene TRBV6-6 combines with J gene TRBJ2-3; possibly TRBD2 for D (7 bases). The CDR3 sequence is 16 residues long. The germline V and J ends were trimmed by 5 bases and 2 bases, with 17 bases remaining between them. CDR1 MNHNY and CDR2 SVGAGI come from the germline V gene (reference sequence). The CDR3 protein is CASSPFLGGATDTQYF. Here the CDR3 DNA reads TGTGCCAGCAGTCCTTTCCTGGGGGGGGCCACAGATACGCAGTATTTT.

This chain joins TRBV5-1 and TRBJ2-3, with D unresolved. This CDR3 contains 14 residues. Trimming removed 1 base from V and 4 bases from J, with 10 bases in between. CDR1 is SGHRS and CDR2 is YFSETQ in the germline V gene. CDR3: CASSLRAVADTQYF. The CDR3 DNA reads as TGCGCCAGCAGCTTGAGGGCAGTCGCAGATACGCAGTATTTT.

CDR3 sequence reads: CASSDLVRAPYTQYF. CDR3 sequence (DNA): TGTGCCAGCAGTGATCTCGTGAGAGCCCCGTATACCCAGTACTTC. V is TRBV28 and J is TRBJ2-5; D is ambiguous. V shed 5 bases and J shed 8 bases, with 21 bases lying between them. CDR3 length: 15 residues. CDR1 is MDHEN, CDR2 SYDVKM, per germline.

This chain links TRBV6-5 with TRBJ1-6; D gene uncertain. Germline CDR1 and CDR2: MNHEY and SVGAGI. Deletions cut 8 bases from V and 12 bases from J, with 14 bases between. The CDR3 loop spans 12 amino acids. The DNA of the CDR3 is TGTGCCAGCTCCCCAGGATCCGAACCCCTCCACTTT. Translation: CASSPGSEPLHF.

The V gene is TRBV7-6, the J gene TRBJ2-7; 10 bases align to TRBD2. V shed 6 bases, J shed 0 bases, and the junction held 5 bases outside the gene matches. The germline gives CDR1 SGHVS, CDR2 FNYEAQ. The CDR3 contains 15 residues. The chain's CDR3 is CASSQTSGASYEQYF. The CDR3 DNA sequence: TGTGCCAGCAGTCAAACTAGCGGGGCCTCCTACGAGCAGTACTTC.

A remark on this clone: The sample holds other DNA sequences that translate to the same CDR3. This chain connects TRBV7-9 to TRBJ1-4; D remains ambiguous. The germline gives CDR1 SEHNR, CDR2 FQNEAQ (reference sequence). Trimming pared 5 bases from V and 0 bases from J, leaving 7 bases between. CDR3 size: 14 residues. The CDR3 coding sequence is TGTGCCAGCAGCCTTCGTACAACTAATGAAAAACTGTTTTTT. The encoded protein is CASSLRTTNEKLFF.

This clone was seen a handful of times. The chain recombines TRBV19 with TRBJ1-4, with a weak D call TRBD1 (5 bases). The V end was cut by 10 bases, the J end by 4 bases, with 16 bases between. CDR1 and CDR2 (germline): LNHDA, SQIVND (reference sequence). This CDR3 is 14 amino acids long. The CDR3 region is CATNTGNINEKLFF. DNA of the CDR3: TGTGCCACTAATACAGGAAACATTAATGAAAAACTGTTTTTT.

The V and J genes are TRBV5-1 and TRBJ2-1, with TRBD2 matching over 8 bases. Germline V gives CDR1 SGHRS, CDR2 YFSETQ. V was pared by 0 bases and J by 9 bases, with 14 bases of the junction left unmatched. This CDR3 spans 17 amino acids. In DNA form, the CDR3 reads TGCGCCAGCAGCTTGGGGACCGGGAGGGGTCAGATGGGTGAGCAGTTCTTC. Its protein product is CASSLGTGRGQMGEQFF.

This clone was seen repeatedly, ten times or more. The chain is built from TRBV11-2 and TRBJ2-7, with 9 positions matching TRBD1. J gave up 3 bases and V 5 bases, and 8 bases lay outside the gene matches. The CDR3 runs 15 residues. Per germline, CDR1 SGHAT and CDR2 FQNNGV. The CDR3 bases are TGTGCCAGCAGCGTCCACAGGGGGCGAGTCTACGAGCAGTACTTC. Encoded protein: CASSVHRGRVYEQYF.

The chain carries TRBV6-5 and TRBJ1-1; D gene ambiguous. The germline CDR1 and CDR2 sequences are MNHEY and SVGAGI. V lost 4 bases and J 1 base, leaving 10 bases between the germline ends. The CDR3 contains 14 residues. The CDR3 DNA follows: TGTGCCAGCAGTTTACACATAAAGAACACTGAAGCTTTCTTT. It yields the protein CASSLHIKNTEAFF.

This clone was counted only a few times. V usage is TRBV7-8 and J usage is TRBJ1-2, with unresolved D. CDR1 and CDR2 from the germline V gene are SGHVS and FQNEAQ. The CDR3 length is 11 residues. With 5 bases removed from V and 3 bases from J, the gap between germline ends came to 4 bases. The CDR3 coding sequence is TGTGCCAGCAGCCTCGACTATGGCTACACCTTC. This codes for CASSLDYGYTF.

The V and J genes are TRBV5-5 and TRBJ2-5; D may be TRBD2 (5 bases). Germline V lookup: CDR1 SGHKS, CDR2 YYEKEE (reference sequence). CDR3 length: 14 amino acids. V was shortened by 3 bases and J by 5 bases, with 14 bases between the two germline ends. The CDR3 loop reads CASSSRGLEETQYF. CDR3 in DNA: TGTGCCAGCAGCTCCCGAGGGCTCGAGGAGACCCAGTACTTC.

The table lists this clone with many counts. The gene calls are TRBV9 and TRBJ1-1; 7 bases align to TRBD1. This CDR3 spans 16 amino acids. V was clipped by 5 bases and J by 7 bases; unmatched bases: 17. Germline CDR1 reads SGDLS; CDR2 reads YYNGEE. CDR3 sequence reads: CASSLLGGTADREAFF. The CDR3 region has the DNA TGTGCCAGCAGTTTACTGGGCGGGACAGCCGATCGTGAAGCTTTCTTT.

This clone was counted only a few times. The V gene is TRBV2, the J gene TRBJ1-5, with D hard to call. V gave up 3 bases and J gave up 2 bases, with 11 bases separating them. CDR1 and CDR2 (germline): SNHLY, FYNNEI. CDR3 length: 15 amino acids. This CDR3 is CASSERGTGNQPQHF. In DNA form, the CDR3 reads TGTGCCAGCAGTGAGCGGGGTACGGGCAATCAGCCCCAGCATTTT.

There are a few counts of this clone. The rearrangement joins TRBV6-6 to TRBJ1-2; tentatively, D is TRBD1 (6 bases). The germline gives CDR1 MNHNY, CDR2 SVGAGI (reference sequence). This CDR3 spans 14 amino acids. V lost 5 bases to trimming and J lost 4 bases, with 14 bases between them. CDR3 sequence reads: CASSDRQGLYGYTF. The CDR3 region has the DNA TGTGCCAGCAGTGACAGGCAGGGGCTCTATGGCTACACCTTC.

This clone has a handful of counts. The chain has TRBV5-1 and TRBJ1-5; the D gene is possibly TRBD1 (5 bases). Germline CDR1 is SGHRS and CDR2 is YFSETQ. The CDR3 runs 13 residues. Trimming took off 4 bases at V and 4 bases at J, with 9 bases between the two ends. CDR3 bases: TGCGCCAGCAGCCCCGACAGTAATCAGCCCCAGCATTTT. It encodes CASSPDSNQPQHF.

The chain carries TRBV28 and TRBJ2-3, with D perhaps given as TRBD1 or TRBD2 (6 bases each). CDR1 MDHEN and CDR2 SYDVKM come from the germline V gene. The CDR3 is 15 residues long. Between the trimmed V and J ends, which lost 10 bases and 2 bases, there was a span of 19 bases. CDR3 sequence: CAIGRGGGYTDTQYF. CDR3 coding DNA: TGTGCCATAGGACGCGGAGGGGGGTACACAGATACGCAGTATTTT.